This entry lists 9 T cell receptor beta chains sequenced from one sample in a study of blood T cell repertoires in COVID-19. Libraries were prepared by immunoSEQ multiplex PCR; TCRdb keeps only in-frame clonotypes and omits some of them. This table has over 100,000 clones, 82% appearing once. The specimen was peripheral blood. All receptors come from an older woman with acute or convalescent COVID-19.

V and J are TRBV29-1 and TRBJ1-1; no reliable D call. The V end was cut by 3 bases, the J end by 5 bases, with 7 bases between. The germline V gene encodes CDR1 SQVTM and CDR2 ANQGSEA. CDR3 length: 11 residues. Here the CDR3 reads CSVEARTEAFF. For the CDR3, the DNA is TGCAGCGTTGAGGCCCGAACTGAAGCTTTCTTT. The whole variable domain, remainder taken from reference TRBV29-1 and TRBJ1-1, is SAVISQKPSRDICQRGTSLTIQCQVDSQVTMMFWYRQQPGQSLTLIATANQGSEATYESGFVIDKFPISRPNLTFSTLTVSNMSPEDSSIYLCSVEARTEAFFGQGTRLTVV.

J is TRBJ2-3 and V is TRBV4-3, with 11 bases matching TRBD2. Germline V gene lookup returns CDR1 LGHNA and CDR2 YSLEER. V dropped 0 bases and J dropped 3; count of bases not matched to a gene: 5. The CDR3 covers 17 residues. The DNA for the CDR3 is TGCGCCAGCAGCCAAGATTTGACTAGCGGGGCGACAGATACGCAGTATTTT. This gives the protein CASSQDLTSGATDTQYF.

This rearrangement joins TRBV19 to TRBJ1-2, with 10 bases matching TRBD1. Trimming cost V 3 bases and J 5 bases; bases outside gene matches: 3. CDR1 and CDR2 (germline): LNHDA, SQIVND (reference sequence). This CDR3 region has 14 residues. The DNA of the CDR3 is TGTGCCAGTAGTATCGACAGGGGGCTTTATGGCTACACCTTC. Translated, it gives CASSIDRGLYGYTF. The full variable domain, in which reference TRBV19 and TRBJ1-2 provide the parts outside the CDR3, is DGGITQSPKYLFRKEGQNVTLSCEQNLNHDAMYWYRQDPGQGLRLIYYSQIVNDFQKGDIAEGYSVSREKKESFPLTVTSAQKNPTAFYLCASSIDRGLYGYTFGSGTRLTVV.

V usage is TRBV4-2 and J usage is TRBJ2-1; TRBD2 agrees at 14 bases. J gave up 8 bases and V 3 bases, and 12 bases lay outside the gene matches. The germline V gene has CDR1 LGHNA and CDR2 YNFKEQ. CDR3 length: 18 amino acids. The CDR3 DNA reads as TGTGCCAGCAGCCAGATTAGGACTAGCGGGGGGATGGTGGATGAGCAGTTCTTC. Translating it yields CASSQIRTSGGMVDEQFF.

The chain uses TRBV11-3 and TRBJ2-2, with 10 bases lining up with TRBD2. Germline loops: CDR1 SGHNT, CDR2 YENEEA. V was pared by 5 bases and J by 7 bases, with 4 bases of the junction left unmatched. This CDR3 has 14 residues. CDR3 residues: CASSPLAGVGELFF. CDR3 in DNA: TGTGCCAGCAGCCCTCTAGCGGGGGTCGGGGAGCTGTTTTTT.

The chain has TRBV29-1 and TRBJ2-1; D is perhaps TRBD2 (5 bases). The germline V and J ends were trimmed by 7 bases and 10 bases, with 23 bases remaining between them. This CDR3 is built from 14 residues. The germline CDR1 and CDR2 sequences are SQVTM and ANQGSEA. CDR3 DNA: TGCAGCGACACTAGGGCTTCCTCTTCTGGCGAGCAGTTCTTC. Translating gives CSDTRASSSGEQFF.

V gene TRBV27 combines with J gene TRBJ2-4; 10 nucleotides agree with TRBD2. Germline trimming cut 5 bases from V and 6 bases from J; bases unmatched to any gene: 13. Germline V gene lookup returns CDR1 MNHEY and CDR2 SMNVEV (reference sequence). This CDR3 is built from 17 residues. The CDR3 DNA is TGTGCCAGCAGTCGACTATTAGCGGGGGGCCAGAGAAACATTCAGTACTTC. This encodes CASSRLLAGGQRNIQYF.

The rearrangement joins TRBV28 to TRBJ1-1; TRBD1 matches 7 bases. This CDR3 has 17 residues. The V gene's germline CDR1 is MDHEN and CDR2 SYDVKM. The V gene end was trimmed by 6 bases and the J gene end by 0 bases; junction bases not matched to a gene: 13. DNA of the CDR3: TGTGCCAGCAGCCTCCTTGGACAGGTAGCGATGAACACTGAAGCTTTCTTT. This codes for CASSLLGQVAMNTEAFF.

The CDR3 is CASSQPGVAFLNEQFF. In DNA, the CDR3 is TGTGCCAGCTCGCAACCGGGGGTAGCATTTCTCAATGAGCAGTTCTTC. The chain couples TRBV18 to TRBJ2-1; possibly TRBD2 for D (6 bases). The CDR3 totals 16 residues. The V gene's germline CDR1 is KGHSH and CDR2 LQKENI. Trimming cost V 6 bases and J 6 bases, with 21 bases left between them. Full variable domain (missing parts from reference TRBV18 and TRBJ2-1): NAGVMQNPRHLVRRRGQEARLRCSPMKGHSHVYWYRQLPEEGLKFMVYLQKENIIDESGMPKERFSAEFPKEGPSILRIQQVVRGDSAAYFCASSQPGVAFLNEQFFGPGTRLTVL.